This T cell receptor (beta chain) was documented in a study of T cell repertoires in cytomegalovirus infection (dated by TCRdb to between 2019 and 2020). With respect to the entire study: Peptide stimulations targeted recently identified HLA-C-restricted CMV epitopes, whose presentation resists viral immunomodulation, together with well-studied HLA-B-restricted epitopes. Donor HLA type was relevant to the analysis, as public TCR beta signatures indicated carriage of CMV infection together with the matching HLA type.

CDR1 and CDR2 are read off the germline V gene as MNHEY and SVGEGT. For this chain, trimming is 8 bases at the V end and 6 bases at the J end, and the number of junction bases without a gene match is 16. The CDR3 covers 16 residues, taking in both the cysteine and the phenylalanine. The entry retains the CDR3 DNA only, 48 bases that are in frame from base 1. Reading the label with the study, this specimen's treatment or condition is: in vitro stimulation with specific CMV peptide epitopes to enrich CMV-specific T cells. This clonotype has at least ten counts. The antigen it recognizes is unknown. Per-base qualities were not stored, and no clone one base away is much larger. For sequencing, an Illumina HiSeq 1500 was employed. TCRdb ran its own pipeline on the public reads, namely fastp trimming at Q25 and MiXCR clone calling, and kept in-frame beta chains. Duplicate CDR3 protein sequences are folded into a single record with the most common DNA and genes. This sample is represented by hundreds of thousands of distinct CDR3 sequences; about 42% of them were singletons. The ten largest clonotypes hold 35% to 50% of the sample.

Study-wide conclusions, independent of this receptor: In both this cohort and an independent roughly 350-donor cohort, the cumulative frequency of public TCR beta family members distinguished carriers of CMV infection plus the relevant HLA type. The ex vivo response was dominated by HLA-C-restricted CMV-specific TCR beta clonotypes, and the single most frequent clonotype in two of eight donors was supplied by these HLA-C-restricted clonotypes.

This sequence was found in a human donor in good health (CMV status not recorded). Some clones in this sample may be carry-over from other donors' samples. The chain is made from TRBV6-2 or TRBV6-3 and TRBJ2-5, and 9 junction bases match TRBD2. The sequences come from cultured PBMCs, collected from culture after CMV antigen stimulation. The DNA sequence is as follows: TGTGCCAGCCGGGCGGCGGGAGCGGGGGGTACGAAGACCCAGTACTTC. This gives the protein CASRAAGAGGTKTQYF.